This T cell receptor beta chain is from a study of spatial heterogeneity in lung cancer. Study-level information: Tumor-region counts of TCR transcripts tracked strongly with a T cell module score from matched bulk RNA-seq. An average of more than ten raw reads was observed per unique TCR and UMI combination.

CDR1 and CDR2 from the germline V gene are SGHDT and YYEEEE. This CDR3 is 13 amino acids long. Trimming took off 0 bases at V and 5 bases at J, with 7 bases between the two ends. The time point: sample taken at primary tumor resection. There were 72 donors, all of them untreated patients with early-stage non-small cell lung cancer. The sequenced material consisted of unsorted whole RNA from tumor, nontumor lung or frozen PBMC. For this clonotype: What it recognizes is unknown. This could be a read error, since a much larger clone is one nucleotide away. The CDR3 end shows no conserved phenylalanine or tryptophan, and so a read error is likely.

Study findings and constraints: Within tumors, counts of expanded alpha and beta TCRs tracked tumor mutation counts.

TCRdb reprocessed the 5' RACE reads with MiXCR, giving one entry per CDR3 protein. The sample records about 100,000 distinct CDR3 sequences, roughly 4.5% being singletons. This sequence was found in a male donor with early-stage non-small cell lung cancer. This chain joins TRBV5-6 and TRBJ2-3; no definite D call. The sample in question was lung tumor tissue, obtained at surgery. The CDR3 sequence: CASSLAGGDTQYY. The CDR3 coding sequence is TGTGCCAGCAGCTTGGCCGGTGGAGATACGCAGTATTAT.